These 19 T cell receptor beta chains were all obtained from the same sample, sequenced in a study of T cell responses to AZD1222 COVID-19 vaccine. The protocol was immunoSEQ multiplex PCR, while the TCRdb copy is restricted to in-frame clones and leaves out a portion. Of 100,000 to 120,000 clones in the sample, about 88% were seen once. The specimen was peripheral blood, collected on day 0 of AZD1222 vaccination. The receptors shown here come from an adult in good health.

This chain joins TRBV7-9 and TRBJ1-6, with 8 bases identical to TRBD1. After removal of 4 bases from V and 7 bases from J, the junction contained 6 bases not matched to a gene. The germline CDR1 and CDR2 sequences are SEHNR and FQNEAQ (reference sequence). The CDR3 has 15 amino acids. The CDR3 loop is CASSSGTGANSPLHF. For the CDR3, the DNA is TGTGCCAGCAGCTCGGGGACAGGAGCGAATTCACCCCTCCACTTT.

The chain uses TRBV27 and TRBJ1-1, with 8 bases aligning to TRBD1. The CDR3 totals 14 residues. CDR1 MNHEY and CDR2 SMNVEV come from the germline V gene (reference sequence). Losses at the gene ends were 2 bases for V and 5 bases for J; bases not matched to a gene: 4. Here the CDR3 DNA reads TGTGCCAGCAGTTTAGGACAGGGTTGGACTGAAGCTTTCTTT. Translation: CASSLGQGWTEAFF.

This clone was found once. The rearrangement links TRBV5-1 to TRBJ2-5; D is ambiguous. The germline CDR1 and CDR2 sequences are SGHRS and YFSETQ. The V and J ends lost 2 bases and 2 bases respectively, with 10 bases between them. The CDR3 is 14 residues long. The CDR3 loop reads CASSFRDKQETQYF. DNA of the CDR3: TGCGCCAGCAGCTTTAGAGACAAGCAAGAGACCCAGTACTTC.

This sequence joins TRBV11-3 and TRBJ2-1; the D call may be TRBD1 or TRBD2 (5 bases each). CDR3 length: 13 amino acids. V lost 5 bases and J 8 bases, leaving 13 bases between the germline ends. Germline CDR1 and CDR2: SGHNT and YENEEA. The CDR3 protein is CASSRGPADEQFF. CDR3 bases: TGTGCCAGCAGCAGGGGACCCGCCGATGAGCAGTTCTTC.

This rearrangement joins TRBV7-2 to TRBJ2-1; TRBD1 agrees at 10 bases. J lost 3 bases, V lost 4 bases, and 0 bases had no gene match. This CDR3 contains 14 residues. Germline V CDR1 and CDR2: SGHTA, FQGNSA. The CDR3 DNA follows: TGTGCCAGCAGCTGGGACAGGGGCTACAATGAGCAGTTCTTC. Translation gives CASSWDRGYNEQFF.

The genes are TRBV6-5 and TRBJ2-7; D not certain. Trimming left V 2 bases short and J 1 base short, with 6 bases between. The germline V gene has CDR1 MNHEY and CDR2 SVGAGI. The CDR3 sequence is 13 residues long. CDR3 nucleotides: TGTGCCAGCAGTTACAGTGGGTCCTACGAGCAGTACTTC. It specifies CASSYSGSYEQYF.

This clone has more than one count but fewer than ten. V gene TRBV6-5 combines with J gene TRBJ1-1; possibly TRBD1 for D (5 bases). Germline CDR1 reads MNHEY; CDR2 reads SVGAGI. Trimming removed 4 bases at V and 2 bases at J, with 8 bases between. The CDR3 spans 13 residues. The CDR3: CASSFRVNTEAFF. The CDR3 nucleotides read TGTGCCAGCAGTTTCAGGGTTAACACTGAAGCTTTCTTT.

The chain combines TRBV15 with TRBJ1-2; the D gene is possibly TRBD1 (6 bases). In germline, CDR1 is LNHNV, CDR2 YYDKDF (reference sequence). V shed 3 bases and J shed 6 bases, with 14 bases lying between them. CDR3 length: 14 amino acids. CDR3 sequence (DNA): TGTGCCACCAGCAGCCAAAGGGGGGGAGATGGCTACACCTTC. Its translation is CATSSQRGGDGYTF.

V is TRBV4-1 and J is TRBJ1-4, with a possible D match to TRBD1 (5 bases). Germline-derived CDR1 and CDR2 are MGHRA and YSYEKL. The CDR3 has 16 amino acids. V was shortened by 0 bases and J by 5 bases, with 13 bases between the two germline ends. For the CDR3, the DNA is TGCGCCAGCAGCCAAGATCAGGGAGGAGGGAATGAAAAACTGTTTTTT. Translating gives CASSQDQGGGNEKLFF.

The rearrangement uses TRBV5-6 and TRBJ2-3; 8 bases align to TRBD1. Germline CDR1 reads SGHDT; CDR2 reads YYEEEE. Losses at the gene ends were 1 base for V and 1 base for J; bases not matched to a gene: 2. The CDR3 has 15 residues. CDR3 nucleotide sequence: TGTGCCAGCAGCTTGAAGACAGGGGGCACAGATACGCAGTATTTT. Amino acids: CASSLKTGGTDTQYF.

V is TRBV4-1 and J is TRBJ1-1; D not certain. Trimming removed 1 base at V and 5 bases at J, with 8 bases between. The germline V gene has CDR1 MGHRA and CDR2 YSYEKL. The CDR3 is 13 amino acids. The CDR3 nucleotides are TGCGCCAGCAGCCAAGTTCAGACTACTGAAGCTTTCTTT. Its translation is CASSQVQTTEAFF.

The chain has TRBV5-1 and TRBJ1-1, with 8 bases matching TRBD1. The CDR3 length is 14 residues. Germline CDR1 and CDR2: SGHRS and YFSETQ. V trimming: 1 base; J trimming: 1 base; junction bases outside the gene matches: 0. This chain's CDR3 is CASSLTGGNTEAFF. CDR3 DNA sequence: TGCGCCAGCAGCTTGACAGGGGGGAACACTGAAGCTTTCTTT.

CDR3 coding DNA: TGTGCCAGCAGCCCAGCCGCAGGGCTTGGTAATGAAAAACTGTTTTTT. This gives the protein CASSPAAGLGNEKLFF. The chain combines TRBV11-2 with TRBJ1-4; the D gene is possibly TRBD1 (5 bases). In germline, CDR1 is SGHAT, CDR2 FQNNGV. This CDR3 spans 16 amino acids. The ends were cut back, 5 bases at V and 4 bases at J, with 17 bases in the middle.

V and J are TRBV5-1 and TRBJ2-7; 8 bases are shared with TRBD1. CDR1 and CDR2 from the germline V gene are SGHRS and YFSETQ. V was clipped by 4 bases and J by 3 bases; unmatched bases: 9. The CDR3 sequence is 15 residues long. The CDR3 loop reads CASSAGQGYGYEQYF. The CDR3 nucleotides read TGCGCCAGCAGCGCCGGACAGGGTTATGGCTACGAGCAGTACTTC.

CDR3 coding DNA: TGTGCCAGCAGCCAAGATCTGCGGACAGGGAGTAATTCACCCCTCCACTTT. It yields the protein CASSQDLRTGSNSPLHF. This rearrangement joins TRBV14 to TRBJ1-6; 8 bases map to TRBD1. This CDR3 region has 17 residues. Germline V gives CDR1 SGHDN, CDR2 FVKESK. V dropped 0 bases and J dropped 6; count of bases not matched to a gene: 7.

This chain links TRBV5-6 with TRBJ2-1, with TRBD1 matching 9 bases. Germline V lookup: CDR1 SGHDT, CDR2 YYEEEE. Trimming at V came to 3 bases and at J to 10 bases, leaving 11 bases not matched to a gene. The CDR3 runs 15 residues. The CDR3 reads CASSWTGTGSKEQFF. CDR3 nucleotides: TGTGCCAGCAGCTGGACCGGGACAGGGAGCAAAGAGCAGTTCTTC.

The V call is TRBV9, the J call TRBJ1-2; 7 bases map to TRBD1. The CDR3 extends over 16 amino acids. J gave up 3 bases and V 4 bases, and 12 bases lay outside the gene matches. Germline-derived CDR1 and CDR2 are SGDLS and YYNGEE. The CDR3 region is CASSPPRAGGDYGYTF. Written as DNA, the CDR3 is TGTGCCAGCAGCCCCCCCCGGGCAGGGGGGGACTATGGCTACACCTTC.

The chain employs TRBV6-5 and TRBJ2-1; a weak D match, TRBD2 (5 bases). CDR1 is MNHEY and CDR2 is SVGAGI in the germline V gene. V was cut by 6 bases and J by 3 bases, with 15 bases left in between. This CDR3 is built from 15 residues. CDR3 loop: CASRPIGGSYNEQFF. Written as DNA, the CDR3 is TGTGCCAGCAGACCCATAGGTGGGAGCTACAATGAGCAGTTCTTC.

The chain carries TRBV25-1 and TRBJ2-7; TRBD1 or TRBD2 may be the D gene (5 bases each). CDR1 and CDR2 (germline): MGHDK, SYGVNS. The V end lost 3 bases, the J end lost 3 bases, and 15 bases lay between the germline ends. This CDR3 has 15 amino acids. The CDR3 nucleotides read TGTGCCAGCAGTGAGGGGACGATGGGCTTCTACGAGCAGTACTTC. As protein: CASSEGTMGFYEQYF.